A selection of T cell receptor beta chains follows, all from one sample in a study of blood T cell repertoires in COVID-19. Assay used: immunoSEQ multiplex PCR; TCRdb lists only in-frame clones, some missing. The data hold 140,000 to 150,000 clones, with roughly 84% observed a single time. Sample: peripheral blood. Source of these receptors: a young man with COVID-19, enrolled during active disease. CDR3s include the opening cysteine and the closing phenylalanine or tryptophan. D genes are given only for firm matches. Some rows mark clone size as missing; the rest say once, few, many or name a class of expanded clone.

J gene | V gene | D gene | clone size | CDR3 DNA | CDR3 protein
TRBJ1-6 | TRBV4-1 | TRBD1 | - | TGCGCCAGCAGCCAAGTGGAGGGGGCGCGTTATAATTCACCCCTCCACTTT | CASSQVEGARYNSPLHF
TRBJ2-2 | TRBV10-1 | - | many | TGCGCCAGCAGTCCCGGGACTGGCGACACCGGGGAGCTGTTTTTT | CASSPGTGDTGELFF
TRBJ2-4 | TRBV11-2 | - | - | TGTGCCAGCAGCCCAACCCCGGGACTGGGTCTCTACTTC | CASSPTPGLGLYF
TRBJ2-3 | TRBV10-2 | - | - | TGCGCCAGCAGTGATTGGCGGAGCACAGATACGCAGTATTTT | CASSDWRSTDTQYF
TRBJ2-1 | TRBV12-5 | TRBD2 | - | TGTGCTCGGGCTAGCGGGAGGGGTATGAATGAGCAGTTCTTC | CARASGRGMNEQFF
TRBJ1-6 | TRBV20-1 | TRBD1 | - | TGCAGTGCTAGTCGGCAGGGGGCGCACAATTCACCCCTCCACTTT | CSASRQGAHNSPLHF
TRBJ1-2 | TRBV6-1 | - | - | TGTGCCAGCAGTAAACAGGATCTCTATGGCTACACCTTC | CASSKQDLYGYTF
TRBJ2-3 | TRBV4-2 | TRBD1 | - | TGTGCCAGCAGCCAGGGGACAGTTACAGATACGCAGTATTTT | CASSQGTVTDTQYF
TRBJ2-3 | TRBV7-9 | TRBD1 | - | TGTGCCAGCAGCATTACAGGGGGCACAGATACGCAGTATTTT | CASSITGGTDTQYF
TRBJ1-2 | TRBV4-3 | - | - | TGCGCCAGCAGCCAAGATGGTGCGGGGGGCGCGGGTGGCTACACCTTC | CASSQDGAGGAGGYTF
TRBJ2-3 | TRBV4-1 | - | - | TGCGCCAGCAGGTTACGCGGGCGCACAGATACGCAGTATTTT | CASRLRGRTDTQYF